This is a list of T cell receptor beta chains from one sample in a study of cytomegalovirus exposure and HLA in healthy donors. The method was immunoSEQ multiplex PCR; TCRdb's version includes in-frame clones alone and lacks a portion of them. Among 85,000 to 120,000 clones listed, 82% were seen once. Sample: PBMCs. The receptors derive from a man aged 45-60 years in good health and CMV-seronegative. The CDR3 runs from the conserved cysteine through the conserved F or W. The order of the fields is clone size, V gene, CDR3 protein. For some rows the clone size is stated as once, few or many, or as a class when expanded; others skip it.

clone_size: NA
v_call: TRBV7-9
cdr3_aa: CASSSTDYNQPQHF

clone_size: once
v_call: TRBV5-1
cdr3_aa: CASSFGGSGGVYGYTF

clone_size: NA
v_call: TRBV6-6
cdr3_aa: CASREGTGAEKLFF

clone_size: NA
v_call: TRBV25-1
cdr3_aa: CASSATDQETQYF

clone_size: few
v_call: TRBV18
cdr3_aa: CASSPGTEHGYTF

clone_size: NA
v_call: TRBV27
cdr3_aa: CASSIYDRANLEQYF

clone_size: NA
v_call: TRBV28
cdr3_aa: CATGPNTEAFF

clone_size: few
v_call: TRBV7-2
cdr3_aa: CASRPTGGAGNTIYF

clone_size: NA
v_call: TRBV18
cdr3_aa: CASSAGPGTDGYTF

clone_size: NA
v_call: TRBV30
cdr3_aa: CAWSKGGGNQPQHF

clone_size: NA
v_call: TRBV4-2
cdr3_aa: CASSQDSEGRYEQYF

clone_size: NA
v_call: TRBV6-6
cdr3_aa: CATTTGSGNTIYF

clone_size: NA
v_call: TRBV7-2
cdr3_aa: CASSLVSTALTYFF

clone_size: NA
v_call: TRBV5-1
cdr3_aa: CASTPRTGRNYEQYF

clone_size: NA
v_call: TRBV19
cdr3_aa: CASSDPEMDIQYF

clone_size: once
v_call: TRBV27
cdr3_aa: CASSSWTGDSYEQYF

clone_size: NA
v_call: TRBV19
cdr3_aa: CASMWGTGTGLSPLHF

clone_size: NA
v_call: TRBV2
cdr3_aa: CASSEDAATYEQYF

clone_size: NA
v_call: TRBV7-2
cdr3_aa: CASSLSRDSYEQYF

clone_size: NA
v_call: TRBV15
cdr3_aa: CATSRDPGGTQPQHF

clone_size: NA
v_call: TRBV19
cdr3_aa: CASTSQAGVNTEAFF

clone_size: NA
v_call: TRBV9
cdr3_aa: CASSGLQGHGYTF

clone_size: NA
v_call: TRBV15
cdr3_aa: CATSRTPEAGHEQYF

clone_size: NA
v_call: TRBV6-1
cdr3_aa: CASSEGPFQNSPLHF

clone_size: few
v_call: TRBV20-1
cdr3_aa: CSASIDQPQHF

clone_size: NA
v_call: TRBV5-1
cdr3_aa: CASSLWGEETGELFF

clone_size: NA
v_call: TRBV10-1
cdr3_aa: CASRRDRGAEAFF

clone_size: NA
v_call: TRBV5-1
cdr3_aa: CASSFSVETQYF

clone_size: NA
v_call: TRBV27
cdr3_aa: CASSLSGHLAGGSYNEQFF

clone_size: NA
v_call: TRBV27
cdr3_aa: CASSLAGMNTEAFF

clone_size: NA
v_call: TRBV6-1
cdr3_aa: CASRGTGPTNYGYTF

clone_size: NA
v_call: TRBV5-4
cdr3_aa: CASSSPVNQETQYF

clone_size: NA
v_call: TRBV28
cdr3_aa: CASRTGNGEQYF

clone_size: NA
v_call: TRBV5-5
cdr3_aa: CASSRTPASGEQYF

clone_size: NA
v_call: TRBV6-1
cdr3_aa: CAALAGLSQPQHF

clone_size: NA
v_call: TRBV5-1
cdr3_aa: CASSLVEGARTEAFF

clone_size: NA
v_call: TRBV5-4
cdr3_aa: CASSVGSGYTF

clone_size: NA
v_call: TRBV6-1
cdr3_aa: CASSERPGTGYTGELFF

clone_size: NA
v_call: TRBV6-1
cdr3_aa: CASSEGQGNSPLHF

clone_size: NA
v_call: TRBV5-5
cdr3_aa: CASSLVGGVGELFF

clone_size: few
v_call: TRBV6-1
cdr3_aa: CASTRQGVSYEQYF

clone_size: NA
v_call: TRBV11-3
cdr3_aa: CASSLARRDRAEGYTF

clone_size: once
v_call: TRBV2
cdr3_aa: CASSNGQGNQPQHF

clone_size: once
v_call: TRBV10-2
cdr3_aa: CASSVTSGGPTGELFF

clone_size: NA
v_call: TRBV5-1
cdr3_aa: CASRRESGGIGETQYF

clone_size: few
v_call: TRBV19
cdr3_aa: CASRKTLGTGFNSPLHF

clone_size: NA
v_call: TRBV28
cdr3_aa: CASRWDSDYNEQFF

clone_size: NA
v_call: TRBV11-1
cdr3_aa: CASSRTSPRSGYTF

clone_size: NA
v_call: TRBV7-9
cdr3_aa: CASRALKTGSANYGYTF

clone_size: NA
v_call: TRBV18
cdr3_aa: CASSSMVQGSTDTQYF